This TCR beta chain was sequenced during a study of blood T cell repertoires in COVID-19. As for the study in general: COVID-19 samples collected from the United States, Italy and Spain covered acute and convalescent phases. T cells, B-cell-depleted T cells, or PBMCs provided the cDNA or gDNA that served as material.

After removal of 5 bases from V and 4 bases from J, the junction contained 16 bases not matched to a gene. There are 19 residues in the CDR3. Germline lookup yields CDR1 SEHNR and CDR2 FQNEAQ (reference sequence). Methods used by the authors: Nucleated cell number was recorded as an estimate derived from reference gene primer amplification. Here immunoSEQ multiplex PCR was the method, and the copy in TCRdb shows in-frame clones only, minus some. V, J and clone size are taken as reported in that table, and D and trimming were inferred from the DNA itself. The sample has some 120,000 clones; 70% to 90% are singletons.

This rearrangement joins TRBV7-9 to TRBJ2-3, with 12 bases fitting TRBD2. The sequenced material came from peripheral blood. This clonotype was obtained from a woman older than 75 with acute or convalescent COVID-19. CDR3 sequence (DNA): TGTGCCAGCAGCCCGAGAGGGACTAGCGGGCCTCGGGTATCAGATACGCAGTATTTT. It specifies CASSPRGTSGPRVSDTQYF.